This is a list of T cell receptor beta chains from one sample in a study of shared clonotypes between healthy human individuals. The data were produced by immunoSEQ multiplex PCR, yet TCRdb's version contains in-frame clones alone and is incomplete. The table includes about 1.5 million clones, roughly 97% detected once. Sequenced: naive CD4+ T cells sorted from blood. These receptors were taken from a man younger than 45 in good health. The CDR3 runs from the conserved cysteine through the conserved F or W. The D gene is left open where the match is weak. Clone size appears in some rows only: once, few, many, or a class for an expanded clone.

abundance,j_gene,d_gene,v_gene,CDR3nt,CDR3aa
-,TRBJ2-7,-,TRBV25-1,TGTGCCAGCAGCGAGTTGGGGTACGAGCAGTACTTC,CASSELGYEQYF
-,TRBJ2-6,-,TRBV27,TGTGCCAGCAGTTTACAACACCTTACAGCTGGGGCCAACGTCCTGACTTTC,CASSLQHLTAGANVLTF
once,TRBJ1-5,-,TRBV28,TGTGCCAGCAGGAGACAGGAGAGCAATCAGCCCCAGCATTTT,CASRRQESNQPQHF
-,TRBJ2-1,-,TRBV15,TGTGCCACCAGCAGACGACAGGCTCTCTCCTACAATGAGCAGTTCTTC,CATSRRQALSYNEQFF
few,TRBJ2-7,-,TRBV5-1,TGCGCCAGCAGCCCGGACTACGAGCAGTACTTC,CASSPDYEQYF
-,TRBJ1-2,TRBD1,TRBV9,TGTGCCAGCAGCACCCGGACAGGGCGCTATGGCTACACCTTC,CASSTRTGRYGYTF
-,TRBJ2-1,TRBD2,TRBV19,TGTGCCAGTCAGATAGCGGGAGCATACAATGAGCAGTTCTTC,CASQIAGAYNEQFF
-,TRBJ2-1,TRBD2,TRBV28,TGTGCCAGCCGACAACTAGCGGGAGGGTCCAATGAGCAGTTCTTC,CASRQLAGGSNEQFF
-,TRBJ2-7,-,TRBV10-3,TGTGCCATCAGAGGCGGAATTGCCTACGAGCAGTACTTC,CAIRGGIAYEQYF
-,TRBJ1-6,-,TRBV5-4,TGTGCCAGCAGCTTCAGAGGGAGCTCACCCCTCCACTTT,CASSFRGSSPLHF
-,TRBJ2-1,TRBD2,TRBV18,TGTGCCAGCTCACCCCGGATAGCGGGAGATCTCTACAATGAGCAGTTCTTC,CASSPRIAGDLYNEQFF
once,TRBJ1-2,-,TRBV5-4,TGTGCCAGCAGCCAAGGACGGGAGATAAACTATGGCTACACCTTC,CASSQGREINYGYTF
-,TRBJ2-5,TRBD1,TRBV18,TGTGCCAGCTCACCAGGGACAGGGAGGCAAGAGACCCAGTACTTC,CASSPGTGRQETQYF
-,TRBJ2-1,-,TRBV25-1,TGTGCCAGCAGTGAATTTGTTTTGGCAGGGGATAAGCAGTTCTTC,CASSEFVLAGDKQFF
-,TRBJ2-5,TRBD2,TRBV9,TGTGCCAGCAGCCTCCATGGGGGAAGCGGGAGAGGGGAGACCCAGTACTTC,CASSLHGGSGRGETQYF
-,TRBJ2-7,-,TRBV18,TGTGCCAGCTCCTCCGGGACGGACATCTACGAGCAGTACTTC,CASSSGTDIYEQYF
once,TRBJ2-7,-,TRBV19,TGTGCCAGTAGTACCGAGGGGGGGAGCTCCTACGAGCAGTACTTC,CASSTEGGSSYEQYF
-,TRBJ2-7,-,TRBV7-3,TGTGCCAGCAGCTTAAAGGGGGGATACGAGCAGTACTTC,CASSLKGGYEQYF
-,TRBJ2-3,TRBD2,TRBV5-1,TGCGCCAGCAGCTTTAGGGCTAGCGGGAGCACAGATACGCAGTATTTT,CASSFRASGSTDTQYF
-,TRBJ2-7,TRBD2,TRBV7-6,TGTGCCAGCAGCCCGCCCCCCTCTAGCGGGAATACCTACGAGCAGTACTTC,CASSPPPSSGNTYEQYF
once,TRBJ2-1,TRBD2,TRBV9,TGTGCCAGCACCAGCGGGAGTGCCAGCTACAATGAGCAGTTCTTC,CASTSGSASYNEQFF
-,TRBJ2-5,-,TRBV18,TGTGCCAGCTCACCGGGCAGGGTTGAGACCCAGTACTTC,CASSPGRVETQYF
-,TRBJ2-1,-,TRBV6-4,TGTGCCAGCAGGGGGGGGCCAAGGGGTGAGCAGTTCTTC,CASRGGPRGEQFF